This T cell receptor (beta chain) is from a study of CD4+ T cells in melanoma. The CDR3 runs to 14 residues. V shed 4 bases and J shed 5 bases, with 18 bases lying between them. Per the germline V gene, CDR1 is SQVTM and CDR2 is ANQGSEA. The repertoire was sequenced with immunoSEQ multiplex PCR; TCRdb's copy has only in-frame clones and lacks some. Here the sample spans around 20,000 clones, approximately 83% being singletons. The receptor comes from a human donor with melanoma. The source material was cells from a culture (not recorded whether cultured in vitro). The rearrangement links TRBV29-1 to TRBJ2-7; D could derive from TRBD1 or TRBD2 (5 bases each). The CDR3 DNA reads TGCAGCGTTGCCCCCCAGGGAGAGGTCCACGAGCAGTACTTC. It encodes CSVAPQGEVHEQYF.